The source of this T cell receptor beta chain is a study of blood T cell repertoires in COVID-19. Trimming stripped 2 bases from V and 5 bases from J, with 10 bases between. In germline, CDR1 is MNHNY, CDR2 SVGAGI (reference sequence). This CDR3 has 14 residues. TCRdb's copy holds only in-frame clones and misses some; the assay was immunoSEQ multiplex PCR. Of approximately 480,000 clones in the sample, 75% to 90% were seen once. The chain has TRBV6-6 and TRBJ1-5; D possibly corresponds to TRBD1 (6 bases). The sequence derives from a man in his late teens or twenties with COVID-19, enrolled during active disease. The sequencing input was peripheral blood. CDR3 DNA sequence: TGTGCCAGCAGTTACGGACAGCGAGATCAGCCCCAGCATTTT. Translation: CASSYGQRDQPQHF.